Listed below are T cell receptor beta chains from one sample, sequenced in a study of PD-1 blockade in classical Hodgkin lymphoma. Method: immunoSEQ multiplex PCR; TCRdb's copy keeps in-frame clones and lacks some. The sample yields roughly 4,700 clones, around 60% seen once. Sample: peripheral blood mononuclear cells (PBMCs), taken before the second cycle of nivolumab. These receptors were collected from a human donor with classical Hodgkin lymphoma. Both conserved end residues are part of each CDR3. Part of the rows lack a size; the others show once, few, many or a class for expanded clones.

cdr3_aa v_call clone_size j_call
CASSAGGARDTEAFF TRBV9 once TRBJ1-1
CASSPPSGLGEKLFF TRBV18 few TRBJ1-4
CASSLGPESTEAFF TRBV7-2 - TRBJ1-1
CASTAAGRTEAFF TRBV19 once TRBJ1-1
CASSSVLIGANVLTF TRBV19 - TRBJ2-6
CASRLAGEQYF TRBV10-2 few TRBJ2-7
CAWSQDQKNTEAFF TRBV30 - TRBJ1-1
CAWSVTGLGSGYTF TRBV30 - TRBJ1-2
CASSLELTGTSGAEQYF TRBV5-1 - TRBJ2-7
CASSLNRVGNEQFF TRBV11-1 few TRBJ2-1
CASSLSAGIDNEKLFF TRBV27 - TRBJ1-4
CASSLGVGSSNGYTF TRBV5-1 - TRBJ1-2
CATSRDGYNEQFF TRBV15 - TRBJ2-1
CASSGNPGHAETQYF TRBV10-2 few TRBJ2-5
CASSTTSGSYNEQFF TRBV19 large TRBJ2-1